What follows are 18 T cell receptor beta chains derived from one specimen sequenced in a study of cytomegalovirus exposure and HLA in healthy donors (dated by TCRdb to about 2017). Library prep was done by the immunoSEQ multiplex PCR assay. Here the immuneACCESS table is served through TCRdb, limited to in-frame sequences with V and J called. Missing clones are a known gap in these copies; in checked studies unresolved V genes cover under half, and the rest lacks a known reason. In this sample the table shows some 200,000 clones, approximately 80% of which occur a single time. Over 10% of the sample is taken by the ten largest. The specimen was PBMCs. These TCRs come from a woman aged 30 to 39 in good health and CMV-seropositive.

The CDR3 sequence: CASSSPGLATYEQYF. CDR3 nucleotides: TGTGCCAGCAGTTCCCCGGGACTAGCTACCTACGAGCAGTACTTC. V gene TRBV6-5 combines with J gene TRBJ2-7; 9 bases line up with TRBD2. The CDR3 runs to 15 residues. Looked up from germline, CDR1 is MNHEY and CDR2 is SVGAGI. With V trimmed by 4 bases and J by 2 bases, 6 bases remained unmatched.

The J gene is TRBJ2-1, the V gene TRBV7-9, with D tentatively TRBD2 (5 bases). Germline V gives CDR1 SEHNR, CDR2 FQNEAQ (reference sequence). Trimming shortened V by 5 bases and J by 2 bases, and 16 bases separated the two germline ends. The CDR3 runs to 16 residues. The chain's CDR3 is CASSISGSLAYNEQFF. The CDR3 nucleotides read TGTGCCAGCAGCATCTCTGGGAGTTTGGCCTACAATGAGCAGTTCTTC.

The CDR3 sequence: CASSPRGLIGRNYGYTF. CDR3 nucleotides: TGTGCCAGCAGCCCACGTGGACTTATCGGCAGAAACTATGGCTACACCTTC. This sequence joins TRBV5-6 and TRBJ1-2; D ambiguous. This CDR3 region has 17 residues. The germline CDR1 and CDR2 sequences are SGHDT and YYEEEE. The V end was cut by 4 bases, the J end by 2 bases, with 21 bases between.

The gene calls are TRBV10-1 and TRBJ1-5; 7 bases fit TRBD1. This CDR3 is 14 amino acids long. Germline assignment: CDR1 WNHNN and CDR2 SYGVQD (reference sequence). The J segment lost 5 bases and the V segment lost 10 bases, leaving 11 bases of the junction unmatched. Written as DNA, the CDR3 is TGCGCCACCAACCCGACAGGGAAGTATCAGCCCCAGCATTTT. Residues: CATNPTGKYQPQHF.

CDR3 region: CASSSQPGTGYGNEQFF. The DNA for the CDR3 is TGTGCCAGCAGTTCGCAGCCCGGGACAGGGTATGGCAATGAGCAGTTCTTC. The chain links TRBV27 to TRBJ2-1, with 9 nucleotides matching TRBD1. V lost 4 bases, J lost 6 bases, and 13 bases stayed unmatched. CDR3 size: 17 residues. Germline V lookup: CDR1 MNHEY, CDR2 SMNVEV (reference sequence).

This chain uses TRBV28 with TRBJ1-1, with 10 bases aligning to TRBD1. From germline, CDR1 is MDHEN and CDR2 SYDVKM. This CDR3 region has 12 residues. The J segment lost 10 bases and the V segment lost 6 bases, leaving 5 bases of the junction unmatched. The CDR3: CASSLDRGRAFF. In DNA, the CDR3 is TGTGCCAGCAGCCTTGACAGGGGGCGAGCTTTCTTT.

In DNA form, the CDR3 reads TGTGCCAGTAGTATCGGCAGGGTAGGAATCGACAATCAGCCCCAGCATTTT. Translation gives CASSIGRVGIDNQPQHF. The chain employs TRBV19 and TRBJ1-5, with D tentatively TRBD1 (5 bases). Trimming cost V 3 bases and J 3 bases, with 18 bases left between them. The germline V gene has CDR1 LNHDA and CDR2 SQIVND (reference sequence). The CDR3 totals 17 residues.

The V and J genes are TRBV6-5 and TRBJ1-5, with D unclear. Trimming removed 2 bases at V and 4 bases at J, with 6 bases between. The CDR3 covers 13 residues. Germline V gene sequence: CDR1 MNHEY, CDR2 SVGAGI. The CDR3 bases are TGTGCCAGCAGTTACCAAAATAATCAGCCCCAGCATTTT. Amino acids: CASSYQNNQPQHF.

The V and J genes are TRBV7-8 and TRBJ2-1; 11 bases match TRBD2. There are 15 residues in the CDR3. With 2 bases clipped from V and 9 bases from J, the junction kept 6 bases outside the gene matches. Germline lookup yields CDR1 SGHVS and CDR2 FQNEAQ. The CDR3 DNA reads TGTGCCAGCAGCTTAAATCTAGCGGGAGGTGGTGAGCAGTTCTTC. The encoded protein is CASSLNLAGGGEQFF.

J is TRBJ2-7 and V is TRBV9; unclear D gene. Germline CDR1 is SGDLS and CDR2 is YYNGEE. The CDR3 runs 13 residues. Trimming took 3 bases from V and 5 from J, leaving 12 bases between them. DNA for the CDR3: TGTGCCAGCAGCGCATCCATCGAGGACGAGCAGTACTTC. This gives the protein CASSASIEDEQYF.

This chain joins TRBV27 and TRBJ1-2, with TRBD1 matching 7 bases. The germline gives CDR1 MNHEY, CDR2 SMNVEV (reference sequence). The V gene end was trimmed by 6 bases and the J gene end by 3 bases; junction bases not matched to a gene: 10. This CDR3 region has 15 residues. As DNA, the CDR3 is TGTGCCAGCAGAGAACAGGGGCGGGGGGACTATGGCTACACCTTC. It codes for CASREQGRGDYGYTF.

This chain joins TRBV7-8 and TRBJ2-1, with 7 bases identical to TRBD1. Germline loops: CDR1 SGHVS, CDR2 FQNEAQ. The CDR3 runs 14 residues. J was trimmed by 7 bases and V by 5 bases; bases with no gene match: 8. The CDR3 DNA reads as TGTGCCAGCAGCCCACGGGACAGTCGGAATGAGCAGTTCTTC. Protein sequence: CASSPRDSRNEQFF. Supplemented by reference TRBV7-8 and TRBJ2-1, the full variable domain reads GAGVSQSPRYKVAKRGQDVALRCDPISGHVSLFWYQQALGQGPEFLTYFQNEAQLDKSGLPSDRFFAERPEGSVSTLKIQRTQQEDSAVYLCASSPRDSRNEQFFGPGTRLTVL.

This sequence joins TRBV18 and TRBJ1-4; 9 nucleotides agree with TRBD1. CDR1 and CDR2 from the germline V gene are KGHSH and LQKENI. CDR3 size: 14 residues. The ends lost 5 bases at V and 8 bases at J; junction bases unmatched: 6. CDR3 DNA sequence: TGTGCCAGCTCAACGACAGGGGGGCAGGAAAAACTGTTTTTT. It translates to CASSTTGGQEKLFF.

This sequence joins TRBV27 and TRBJ2-2; D ambiguous. Trimming shortened V by 3 bases and J by 6 bases, and 5 bases separated the two germline ends. Germline V gene sequence: CDR1 MNHEY, CDR2 SMNVEV (reference sequence). The CDR3 runs to 12 residues. CDR3 residues: CASSFSSGELFF. In DNA, the CDR3 is TGTGCCAGCAGTTTTTCTTCCGGGGAGCTGTTTTTT.

This chain joins TRBV5-6 and TRBJ2-7; D possibly corresponds to TRBD2 (5 bases). Germline lookup yields CDR1 SGHDT and CDR2 YYEEEE. V dropped 2 bases and J dropped 4 bases, with 10 bases sitting between them. The CDR3 totals 13 residues. Here the CDR3 reads CASSFQTGYEQYF. CDR3 in DNA: TGTGCCAGCAGCTTTCAAACGGGGTACGAGCAGTACTTC.

This chain uses TRBV6-1 with TRBJ1-5, with TRBD1 identical over 7 bases. This CDR3 comprises 14 residues. The junction had 10 bases not matched to a gene; V was cut back by 7 bases and J by 7 bases. CDR1 and CDR2 from the germline V gene are MNHNS and SASEGT. This CDR3 is CASMMSGGHQPQHF. For the CDR3, the DNA is TGTGCCAGCATGATGTCAGGGGGTCACCAGCCCCAGCATTTT.

The chain is built from TRBV9 and TRBJ2-7; 9 bases line up with TRBD2. Trimming took 3 bases from V and 6 from J; bases not matched to a gene: 13. The germline CDR1 and CDR2 sequences are SGDLS and YYNGEE. The CDR3 has 16 amino acids. The CDR3 coding sequence is TGTGCCAGCAGCGAGGGGATAGCGGGAGCCCCGGGCGAGCAGTACTTC. It yields the protein CASSEGIAGAPGEQYF.

The rearrangement links TRBV7-2 to TRBJ2-1; D is unresolved. Trimming took off 1 base at V and 7 bases at J, with 11 bases between the two ends. The germline gives CDR1 SGHTA, CDR2 FQGNSA. The CDR3 runs to 14 residues. CDR3 in DNA: TGTGCCAGCAGCTTAGGCGTCTACTCGAATGAGCAGTTCTTC. This encodes CASSLGVYSNEQFF.